This note documents a single T cell receptor beta chain sequence. Its antigen is undetermined. This CDR3 has 13 residues. The ends were cut back, 8 bases at V and 4 bases at J, with 14 bases in the middle. From germline, CDR1 is MDHEN and CDR2 SYDVKM. This specimen comes from a study of cytomegalovirus exposure and HLA in healthy donors. Study results and limitations: Further analysis was carried out later, and it showed several of the most significant clusters appearing linked to common viral pathogens. Rarity characterized most TCR sequences, yet some public TCRs appeared in many donors. Based on reports, TCR beta sequences accurately predicted HLA-A and HLA-B alleles for most subjects.

The PCR was carried out with 60 Vbeta primers and 13 Jbeta primers. Measured with immunoSEQ multiplex PCR; TCRdb has only the in-frame clones, and not every one. This sample yields around 160,000 clones, of which approximately 80% are seen a single time; approximately 1.5% belongs to the top ten. Sequenced: PBMCs. J is TRBJ2-5 and V is TRBV28, with D possibly being TRBD2 (6 bases). This TCR derives from a woman between 18 and 29 years old in good health and CMV-seronegative. CDR3 protein: CASLAVGRETQYF. CDR3 sequence (DNA): TGTGCCAGCTTAGCGGTCGGGAGAGAGACCCAGTACTTC.